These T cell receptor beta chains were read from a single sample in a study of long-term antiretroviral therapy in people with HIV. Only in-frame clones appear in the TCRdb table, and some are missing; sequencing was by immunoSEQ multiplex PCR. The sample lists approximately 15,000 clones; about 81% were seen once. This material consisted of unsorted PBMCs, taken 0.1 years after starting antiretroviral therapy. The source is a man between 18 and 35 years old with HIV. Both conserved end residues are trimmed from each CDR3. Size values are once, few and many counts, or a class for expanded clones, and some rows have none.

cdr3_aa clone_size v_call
ASSNFGAFGNTNYGYT . TRBV21-1
ASSQETPEDEAF . TRBV4-2
AIGVVEGHEQF . TRBV10-3
ASNLGGTEAF once TRBV7-9
ASRSTRMANIQY large TRBV6-8
ASSFSGTGGEQF . TRBV5-5
ASSLVGGPGLAGRNEQF . TRBV27
ASSLGVYEQY . TRBV7-9
SATEGRGTGELF . TRBV29-1
ASSEPEQGWYGYT . TRBV6-1
ASSPGAGVYEQY . TRBV4-1
ASSQLLGQGASPSYEQY . TRBV4-3
ASSQGLRTIKETQY once TRBV4-3
ATSGDTRSGNTIY . TRBV6-6
ATEGVLNTGELF . TRBV15